A selection of T cell receptor beta chains follows, all from one sample in a study of CD8 T cells in ankylosing spondylitis. TCRdb ran MiXCR on the 5' RACE reads and lists one entry per CDR3 protein. The table records fewer than 180,000 distinct CDR3 sequences, around two fifths of them present only once. Sequenced sample: synovial fluid, either unsorted or a sorted T cell fraction (not recorded which). These receptor sequences come from a male donor with ankylosing spondylitis. Both conserved end residues are part of each CDR3. Fields, in order: D gene, clone size, V gene, J gene, CDR3 protein, CDR3 DNA. D genes are given only for firm matches. The size of a clone is reported for some rows only, either as once, few or many, or as a class for expanded clones.

D gene: NA
clone size: NA
V gene: TRBV3-1
J gene: TRBJ1-2
CDR3 protein: CASSQATADYGYTF
CDR3 DNA: TGTGCCAGCAGCCAAGCGACGGCTGACTATGGCTACACCTTC

D gene: NA
clone size: NA
V gene: TRBV15
J gene: TRBJ1-4
CDR3 protein: CATGRQVEGEKLFF
CDR3 DNA: TGTGCCACCGGGAGGCAGGTTGAGGGTGAAAAACTGTTTTTT

D gene: TRBD1
clone size: many
V gene: TRBV30
J gene: TRBJ2-7
CDR3 protein: CAGTPGTGPYEQYF
CDR3 DNA: TGTGCCGGGACCCCCGGGACAGGTCCCTACGAGCAGTACTTC

D gene: TRBD2
clone size: NA
V gene: TRBV6-2/TRBV6-3
J gene: TRBJ2-3
CDR3 protein: CASSPIPDRSKAGGTGADTQYF
CDR3 DNA: TGTGCCAGCAGTCCGATCCCTGACAGGAGCAAAGCGGGAGGAACTGGGGCAGATACGCAGTATTTT

D gene: TRBD1
clone size: NA
V gene: TRBV27
J gene: TRBJ2-2
CDR3 protein: CASSLWTGNGELFF
CDR3 DNA: TGTGCCAGCAGTTTATGGACAGGCAACGGGGAGCTGTTTTTT

D gene: TRBD1
clone size: few
V gene: TRBV28
J gene: TRBJ2-3
CDR3 protein: CASSDDRANTDTQYF
CDR3 DNA: TGTGCCAGCAGCGACGACAGGGCGAACACAGATACGCAGTATTTT

D gene: NA
clone size: NA
V gene: TRBV4-1
J gene: TRBJ1-5
CDR3 protein: CASSPGAGSNQPQHF
CDR3 DNA: TGCGCCAGCAGCCCTGGGGCGGGGTCGAATCAGCCCCAGCATTTT

D gene: TRBD1
clone size: NA
V gene: TRBV20-1
J gene: TRBJ2-1
CDR3 protein: CTTIGDRGYNEQFF
CDR3 DNA: TGCACCACCATTGGGGACAGGGGGTACAATGAGCAGTTCTTC

D gene: TRBD2
clone size: NA
V gene: TRBV12-3/TRBV12-4
J gene: TRBJ2-1
CDR3 protein: CASSLGLAGGKSYNEQFF
CDR3 DNA: TGTGCCAGCAGCCTCGGACTAGCGGGGGGAAAGTCCTACAATGAGCAGTTCTTC

D gene: NA
clone size: NA
V gene: TRBV6-5
J gene: TRBJ1-2
CDR3 protein: CASSYLGVFYGYTF
CDR3 DNA: TGTGCCAGCAGTTATCTAGGAGTATTCTATGGCTACACCTTC

D gene: TRBD2
clone size: NA
V gene: TRBV13
J gene: TRBJ2-7
CDR3 protein: CASSTRTSGSSEQYF
CDR3 DNA: TGTGCCAGCAGCACTCGGACTAGCGGGAGCTCCGAGCAGTACTTC

D gene: NA
clone size: NA
V gene: TRBV20-1
J gene: TRBJ1-5
CDR3 protein: CSASSGRNQPQHF
CDR3 DNA: TGCAGTGCTAGTTCTGGGCGCAATCAGCCCCAGCATTTT

D gene: NA
clone size: NA
V gene: TRBV12-3/TRBV12-4
J gene: TRBJ1-5
CDR3 protein: CASRRDGRRNQPQHF
CDR3 DNA: TGTGCCAGCAGGCGGGACGGACGACGCAATCAGCCCCAGCATTTT

D gene: TRBD1
clone size: NA
V gene: TRBV5-1
J gene: TRBJ2-7
CDR3 protein: CASSLGTGTAPYEQYF
CDR3 DNA: TGCGCCAGCAGCTTGGGGACCGGGACAGCTCCCTACGAGCAGTACTTC

D gene: NA
clone size: once
V gene: TRBV20-1
J gene: TRBJ2-3
CDR3 protein: CSARKTRGTQYF
CDR3 DNA: TGCAGTGCTAGAAAGACGAGGGGTACGCAGTATTTT

D gene: TRBD2
clone size: many
V gene: TRBV20-1
J gene: TRBJ2-3
CDR3 protein: CSATGPSQTSGSWLADTQYF
CDR3 DNA: TGCAGTGCTACGGGGCCATCCCAGACTAGCGGGAGTTGGTTGGCAGATACGCAGTATTTT

D gene: TRBD2
clone size: NA
V gene: TRBV24-1
J gene: TRBJ2-5
CDR3 protein: CATSRGTSEHQETQYF
CDR3 DNA: TGTGCCACCAGCCGCGGGACTAGCGAGCACCAAGAGACCCAGTACTTC

D gene: TRBD2
clone size: NA
V gene: TRBV12-3/TRBV12-4
J gene: TRBJ2-3
CDR3 protein: CASSNSFGLAGWDDTQYF
CDR3 DNA: TGTGCCAGCAGTAATTCCTTTGGACTAGCGGGGTGGGATGATACGCAGTATTTT

D gene: NA
clone size: NA
V gene: TRBV5-1
J gene: TRBJ1-5
CDR3 protein: CASRPGLVLGPQHF
CDR3 DNA: TGCGCCAGCAGGCCCGGACTGGTTCTTGGGCCCCAGCATTTT

D gene: NA
clone size: NA
V gene: TRBV12-3/TRBV12-4
J gene: TRBJ2-5
CDR3 protein: CASSLRFDAQETQYF
CDR3 DNA: TGTGCCAGCAGTCTGAGGTTCGATGCTCAAGAGACCCAGTACTTC

D gene: TRBD2
clone size: NA
V gene: TRBV4-2
J gene: TRBJ2-5
CDR3 protein: CASSQVGLEEETQYF
CDR3 DNA: TGTGCCAGCAGCCAAGTGGGACTAGAGGAAGAGACCCAGTACTTC

D gene: TRBD1
clone size: NA
V gene: TRBV4-3
J gene: TRBJ1-5
CDR3 protein: CASSFDRVGQPQHF
CDR3 DNA: TGCGCCAGCAGCTTCGACAGGGTAGGGCAGCCCCAGCATTTT

D gene: TRBD2
clone size: NA
V gene: TRBV11-3
J gene: TRBJ2-1
CDR3 protein: CASSLVPSGGVLYEQFF
CDR3 DNA: TGTGCCAGCAGCTTAGTCCCTAGCGGGGGGGTCCTCTATGAGCAGTTCTTC

D gene: NA
clone size: NA
V gene: TRBV12-3/TRBV12-4
J gene: TRBJ2-2
CDR3 protein: CASSPSVGGLFF
CDR3 DNA: TGTGCCAGCAGTCCTTCGGTCGGGGGGCTGTTTTTT

D gene: NA
clone size: few
V gene: TRBV7-8
J gene: TRBJ2-1
CDR3 protein: CASSRLRGSYNEQFF
CDR3 DNA: TGTGCCAGCAGTCGCCTCAGGGGCTCCTACAATGAGCAGTTCTTC

D gene: NA
clone size: few
V gene: TRBV7-6
J gene: TRBJ2-2
CDR3 protein: CASSLAGALPYTGELFF
CDR3 DNA: TGTGCCAGCAGCTTAGCTGGTGCGCTCCCTTACACCGGGGAGCTGTTTTTT

D gene: TRBD1
clone size: once
V gene: TRBV18
J gene: TRBJ1-4
CDR3 protein: CASSPRIRGNNEKLFF
CDR3 DNA: TGTGCCAGCTCACCACGGATCAGGGGGAATAATGAAAAACTGTTTTTT

D gene: NA
clone size: NA
V gene: TRBV3-1
J gene: TRBJ2-5
CDR3 protein: CASSQVQSEKETQYF
CDR3 DNA: TGTGCCAGCAGCCAAGTTCAGAGCGAAAAAGAGACCCAGTACTTC

D gene: NA
clone size: NA
V gene: TRBV4-1
J gene: TRBJ1-5
CDR3 protein: CASSQGVPGNQPQHF
CDR3 DNA: TGCGCCAGCAGCCAAGGTGTGCCAGGCAATCAGCCCCAGCATTTT

D gene: NA
clone size: few
V gene: TRBV24-1
J gene: TRBJ2-2
CDR3 protein: CATSDVRELFF
CDR3 DNA: TGTGCCACCAGTGATGTTAGGGAGCTGTTTTTT

D gene: NA
clone size: NA
V gene: TRBV25-1
J gene: TRBJ2-5
CDR3 protein: CASSELEVLGRETQYF
CDR3 DNA: TGTGCCAGCAGTGAATTGGAGGTACTGGGTAGGGAGACCCAGTACTTC

D gene: NA
clone size: few
V gene: TRBV25-1
J gene: TRBJ1-2
CDR3 protein: CASSVSMGGQGNYGYTF
CDR3 DNA: TGTGCCAGCAGTGTATCAATGGGGGGGCAGGGTAACTATGGCTACACCTTC

D gene: NA
clone size: few
V gene: TRBV29-1
J gene: TRBJ2-7
CDR3 protein: CSVEGEGYSYEQYF
CDR3 DNA: TGCAGCGTTGAAGGGGAAGGTTACTCCTACGAGCAGTACTTC

D gene: NA
clone size: many
V gene: TRBV12-3/TRBV12-4
J gene: TRBJ1-2
CDR3 protein: CASSLVVAYGYTF
CDR3 DNA: TGTGCCAGCAGTTTAGTGGTGGCCTATGGCTACACCTTC

D gene: TRBD2
clone size: NA
V gene: TRBV6-5
J gene: TRBJ2-7
CDR3 protein: CASSSASGEAYEQYF
CDR3 DNA: TGTGCCAGCAGTTCCGCTAGCGGGGAAGCCTACGAGCAGTACTTC

D gene: NA
clone size: NA
V gene: TRBV19
J gene: TRBJ1-2
CDR3 protein: CASSIDRSDAYGYTF
CDR3 DNA: TGTGCCAGTAGTATAGACCGGAGTGACGCCTATGGCTACACCTTC

D gene: TRBD2
clone size: NA
V gene: TRBV12-3/TRBV12-4
J gene: TRBJ2-3
CDR3 protein: CASSPIAGYWADTQYF
CDR3 DNA: TGTGCCAGCAGCCCTATAGCGGGATACTGGGCAGATACGCAGTATTTT

D gene: NA
clone size: NA
V gene: TRBV18
J gene: TRBJ2-7
CDR3 protein: CASSPHWPSSYEQYF
CDR3 DNA: TGTGCCAGCTCACCACATTGGCCCAGCTCCTACGAGCAGTACTTC

D gene: NA
clone size: NA
V gene: TRBV4-1
J gene: TRBJ1-6
CDR3 protein: CASSQVETGNSPLHF
CDR3 DNA: TGCGCCAGCAGCCAGGTGGAAACGGGAAATTCACCCCTCCACTTT

D gene: NA
clone size: few
V gene: TRBV11-3
J gene: TRBJ2-7
CDR3 protein: CASSLRGQVHSYEQYF
CDR3 DNA: TGTGCCAGCAGCTTAAGGGGTCAGGTCCATTCCTACGAGCAGTACTTC

D gene: NA
clone size: few
V gene: TRBV7-8
J gene: TRBJ1-2
CDR3 protein: CASSSFQGSLNYGYTF
CDR3 DNA: TGTGCCAGCAGCTCGTTTCAAGGAAGCCTTAACTATGGCTACACCTTC

D gene: NA
clone size: NA
V gene: TRBV28
J gene: TRBJ2-3
CDR3 protein: CASSFYRYTDTQYF
CDR3 DNA: TGTGCCAGCAGTTTCTACAGGTACACAGATACGCAGTATTTT

D gene: NA
clone size: NA
V gene: TRBV6-2/TRBV6-3
J gene: TRBJ2-2
CDR3 protein: CASTLTVLAGELFF
CDR3 DNA: TGTGCCAGCACCCTCACCGTACTCGCCGGGGAGCTGTTTTTT

D gene: NA
clone size: NA
V gene: TRBV12-3/TRBV12-4
J gene: TRBJ1-1
CDR3 protein: CASSLGPGRSNTEAFF
CDR3 DNA: TGTGCCAGCAGTTTGGGCCCGGGGCGAAGTAACACTGAAGCTTTCTTT

D gene: NA
clone size: few
V gene: TRBV30
J gene: TRBJ1-4
CDR3 protein: CAWSVRPGGEKLFF
CDR3 DNA: TGTGCCTGGAGTGTACGACCAGGAGGAGAAAAACTGTTTTTT

D gene: NA
clone size: few
V gene: TRBV6-5
J gene: TRBJ1-2
CDR3 protein: CASSYFKRGRGSYGYTF
CDR3 DNA: TGTGCCAGCAGTTATTTTAAACGAGGCAGGGGCTCCTATGGCTACACCTTC